This T cell receptor (beta chain) was sequenced during a study of cytomegalovirus exposure and HLA in healthy donors. Findings of the study overall: In a later analysis, CMV-associated beta chains were mostly HLA-associated, it appeared.

About this clone: The antigen is undetermined.

It was with 60 Vbeta and 13 Jbeta primers that the PCR ran. Only in-frame clones appear in the TCRdb table, and some are missing; sequencing was by immunoSEQ multiplex PCR. The sample contains 60,000 to 75,000 clones, approximately 75% of which appear only once. This CDR3 comprises 21 residues. The rearrangement joins TRBV21-1 to TRBJ1-3; whether TRBD1, the table's D call, matches the DNA was not checked. TRBV21-1 is a listed pseudogene. The sequence came from a woman aged 40-49 years in good health and CMV-seropositive. The sequenced sample consisted of PBMCs. The CDR3 DNA is TGTGCCAGCAGCAAATTCCTTGCCGGGACAGGGGGCTCCCTCTCTGGAAACACCATATATTTT. As protein: CASSKFLAGTGGSLSGNTIYF.